This TCR beta chain stems from a study of T cell responses to AZD1222 COVID-19 vaccine. Overall study context: Some second doses came at about 4 weeks and others at about 12 weeks; these were pooled.

Profiling relied on immunoSEQ multiplex PCR, and the TCRdb table lists in-frame clones only, not all of them. The table lists tens of thousands of clones, about 91% of them singletons, with 15% to 20% in the top ten. As concerns this clone: Its specificity is not known.

Trimming pared 3 bases from V and 0 bases from J, leaving 5 bases between. Germline V gene lookup returns CDR1 SGHTA and CDR2 FQGTGA. The CDR3 contains 13 residues. General study results and limits: The peak T cell response came first, and repertoires were sampled only after it.

The sequence came from an adult in good health. This chain uses TRBV7-3 with TRBJ2-5; the D gene could be TRBD1 or TRBD2 (5 bases each). Here the sequenced sample was peripheral blood, taken on day 0 of AZD1222 vaccination. CDR3 nucleotide sequence: TGTGCCAGCAGCTTGGGACACCAAGAGACCCAGTACTTC. Its protein product is CASSLGHQETQYF.